This TCR beta chain was identified during a study of cytomegalovirus exposure and HLA in healthy donors. As for the study in general: An earlier analysis identified 95 million to 120 million unique TCR beta sequences in about 179 million T cells. Study-wide results and caveats: A later analysis associated 15,000 or so TCR beta sequences with HLA alleles at a 0.05 false discovery rate. Reported performance of the classifier showed diagnosis of cytomegalovirus status with high specificity and sensitivity.

Of note for this clone: The antigen is unknown.

The primer mix had 60 Vbeta and 13 Jbeta primers. Sequencing used immunoSEQ multiplex PCR; TCRdb keeps in-frame clones, though not all of them. The table lists over 80,000 clones, 73% of them singletons. The receptor comes from a middle-aged man in good health and CMV-seronegative. The sample consisted of PBMCs.

Written as DNA, the CDR3 is TGTGCCAGCAGGTCGCTACGGACTAGCGGGGGGCAAGAGACCCAGTACTTC. Translated, it gives CASRSLRTSGGQETQYF. This rearrangement joins TRBV2 to TRBJ2-5, with 14 nucleotides matching TRBD2. There are 17 residues in the CDR3. In germline, CDR1 is SNHLY, CDR2 FYNNEI. J gave up 2 bases and V 6 bases, and 8 bases lay outside the gene matches. Combining the CDR3 with reference TRBV2 and TRBJ2-5 gives the whole variable domain EPEVTQTPSHQVTQMGQEVILRCVPISNHLYFYWYRQILGQKVEFLVSFYNNEISEKSEIFDDQFSVERPDGSNFTLKIRSTKLEDSAMYFCASRSLRTSGGQETQYFGPGTRLLVL.